This T cell receptor beta chain was captured in a study of blood T cell repertoires in COVID-19. Study in general: COVID-19 samples, acute and convalescent, were from the United States, Italy and Spain.

Authors' processing steps: Estimation of nucleated cell counts relied on the amplification of reference gene primers. Produced via immunoSEQ multiplex PCR; TCRdb's table is partial and in-frame only. That table supplies the V and J calls and clone size; D and trimming were determined from the DNA. Among 150,000 to 200,000 clones listed, roughly 85% were seen once. CDR1 is MNHEY and CDR2 is SMNVEV in the germline V gene (reference sequence). V was cut by 2 bases and J by 8 bases, with 6 bases left in between. This CDR3 is 12 amino acids long. The rearrangement uses TRBV27 and TRBJ2-2; no clear D. The sequence derives from a man aged 55 to 70 with active or convalescent COVID-19. The sample consisted of peripheral blood. CDR3 protein: CASSLLTGELFF. The CDR3 region has the DNA TGTGCCAGCAGTTTACTGACTGGGGAGCTGTTTTTT.